This TCR beta chain stems from a study of OX40 agonist ivuxolimab in advanced cancers. V was pared by 4 bases and J by 0 bases, with 12 bases between. The CDR3 consists of 15 residues. The germline V gene encodes CDR1 MNHNY and CDR2 SVGAGI (reference sequence). Produced via immunoSEQ multiplex PCR; TCRdb's table is partial and in-frame only. Counted here are fewer than 80,000 clones, roughly 82% occurring once; the ten biggest clones make up around 1.1%. This specimen consisted of CD4+ or CD8+ T cells sorted from blood, obtained in a trial of the OX40 agonist ivuxolimab. The chain employs TRBV6-6 and TRBJ1-1; D gene unclear. The TCR originated in an adult with an advanced solid tumor such as melanoma, head and neck, liver or kidney cancer. CDR3 DNA sequence: TGTGCCAGCAGTTTTCGGGGTTTCATGAACACTGAAGCTTTCTTT. Translating gives CASSFRGFMNTEAFF.